Judged by abundance, the clone carrying this TCR beta chain is medium-sized (0.01 to 0.1%). Among the patients, none had received any treatment before thyroid surgery. Original handling: Building a distant-metastasis classifier for papillary thyroid cancer drew on CDR3 differences across clinicopathological groups. With MiXCR, TCRdb reprocessed the PCR reads. These V and J calls originate from TCRdb's pipeline instead of the authors' own analysis. The table records around 6,000 clones, under 40% of them present only once. The data are from a study of metastatic and nonmetastatic thyroid tumors. Across the study: Malignant and benign thyroid patients had repertoires compared in peripheral blood and tumor or nodule tissue.

Trimming cost V 5 bases and J 0 bases, with 13 bases left between them. The CDR3 totals 15 residues. Per germline, CDR1 SGHVS and CDR2 FNYEAQ. This TCR came from a male donor with papillary thyroid cancer or a benign thyroid nodule (not recorded which). Some clones in this sample may be carry-over from other donors' samples. Input material: adjacent normal tissue. The V and J genes are TRBV7-6 and TRBJ2-5, with D perhaps TRBD1 (6 bases). CDR3 nucleotide sequence: TGTGCCAGCAGCCCGAACAGGGCTTACCAAGAGACCCAGTACTTC. Translating gives CASSPNRAYQETQYF.